This TCR beta chain was recovered during a study of blood T cells in healthy people across ages. Study observations and caveats: Per-million-T-cell TCR beta diversity fell roughly linearly with age.

This clonotype was detected a few times. The antigen remains unidentified. A sample-barcoded 5' primer and a J-beta primer mix were used in a second PCR of roughly 7 to 12 cycles. TCRdb reprocessed the 5' RACE reads with MiXCR, giving one entry per CDR3 protein. Among hundreds of thousands of distinct CDR3 sequences, about a quarter were seen once, and the ten largest hold approximately 2.9%. V was clipped by 1 base and J by 6 bases, with 13 bases between them. Germline loops: CDR1 SGHDT, CDR2 YYEEEE. There are 14 residues in the CDR3. The individuals who served as donors were healthy Caucasians living in Russia, aged about 6 to 90. A further study also used this sample, focusing on T cells of mothers and their children. That work contributes: The donors comprised about 6 children and their three healthy Caucasian mothers.

This receptor was taken from a boy aged 10-17 years in good health. What was sequenced was blood. This chain uses TRBV5-6 with TRBJ2-5, with D possibly TRBD1 on 5 matching bases. Here the CDR3 reads CASSLWAGMQTQYF. The CDR3 DNA follows: TGTGCCAGCAGCTTGTGGGCAGGGATGCAGACCCAGTACTTC.